The 9 T cell receptor beta chains in this list originate from one sample, sequenced in a study of blood T cell repertoires in COVID-19. Sequenced by immunoSEQ multiplex PCR; TCRdb stores in-frame clones only, minus some. The sample contains fewer than 300,000 clones, around 84% of which appear only once. The sequencing sample was made of peripheral blood. These receptors originate from a man aged 50-60 years with COVID-19, enrolled during active disease.

This clone was found once. The chain recombines TRBV7-3 with TRBJ2-2, with TRBD2 matching over 7 bases. This CDR3 spans 15 amino acids. The J segment lost 6 bases and the V segment lost 5 bases, leaving 9 bases of the junction unmatched. Germline lookup yields CDR1 SGHTA and CDR2 FQGTGA. The CDR3 DNA sequence: TGTGCCAGCAGCCCCCAGGGAGGGTTGGCCGGGGAGCTGTTTTTT. Protein sequence: CASSPQGGLAGELFF.

CDR3: CASSLASVSLPLHF. CDR3 DNA sequence: TGTGCCAGCAGCTTGGCCTCTGTTAGCTTACCCCTCCACTTT. The chain uses TRBV5-6 and TRBJ1-6, with D unclear. The germline V gene encodes CDR1 SGHDT and CDR2 YYEEEE. There are 14 residues in the CDR3. With 0 bases removed from V and 12 bases from J, the gap between germline ends came to 13 bases.

This clone appeared once. CDR3 in amino acids: CASSSGGATRNTEAFF. The CDR3, as DNA: TGTGCCAGCAGCTCGGGAGGGGCCACAAGGAACACTGAAGCTTTCTTT. This chain joins TRBV28 and TRBJ1-1; maybe TRBD1 (5 bases). This CDR3 is built from 16 residues. Trimming removed 6 bases at V and 1 base at J, with 18 bases between. Germline CDR1 reads MDHEN; CDR2 reads SYDVKM.

In nucleotides, the CDR3 is TGTGCCAGCGGGACAGACTATAATTCACCCCTCCACTTT. It yields the protein CASGTDYNSPLHF. This chain joins TRBV2 and TRBJ1-6; 7 nucleotides agree with TRBD1. CDR1 is SNHLY and CDR2 is FYNNEI in the germline V gene. The CDR3 is 13 residues long. After removal of 8 bases from V and 3 bases from J, the junction contained 1 base not matched to a gene.

The chain recombines TRBV13 with TRBJ2-1; 14 bases agree with TRBD2. This CDR3 has 19 residues. CDR1 is PRHDT and CDR2 is FYEKMQ in the germline V gene (reference sequence). With 7 bases clipped from V and 4 bases from J, the junction kept 15 bases outside the gene matches. The CDR3 loop is CASTISRLAGGLPYNEQFF. The CDR3 DNA reads as TGTGCCAGCACCATTAGTCGACTAGCGGGAGGGCTCCCTTACAATGAGCAGTTCTTC.

This chain links TRBV30 with TRBJ1-1, with no clear D. The ends were cut back, 8 bases at V and 4 bases at J, with 11 bases in the middle. Looked up from germline, CDR1 is GTSNPN and CDR2 is SVGIG (reference sequence). The CDR3 contains 11 residues. The CDR3 loop reads CAGGRSTEAFF. The CDR3 DNA reads as TGTGCCGGAGGACGGAGCACTGAAGCTTTCTTT.

The rearrangement joins TRBV5-1 to TRBJ1-2; TRBD1 matches 7 bases. The CDR3 is made up of 15 amino acids. With V trimmed by 0 bases and J by 2 bases, 4 bases remained unmatched. CDR1 is SGHRS and CDR2 is YFSETQ in the germline V gene. The CDR3 spells CASSLGDSLNYGYTF. The CDR3 region has the DNA TGCGCCAGCAGCTTGGGGGACAGTCTGAACTATGGCTACACCTTC.

The sample holds a few counts of this clone. The chain recombines TRBV27 with TRBJ1-4; no reliable D call. Germline loops: CDR1 MNHEY, CDR2 SMNVEV (reference sequence). Deletions cut 6 bases from V and 1 base from J, with 6 bases between. The CDR3 contains 13 residues. The CDR3 DNA follows: TGTGCCAGCAGGAGGCAAACTAATGAAAAACTGTTTTTT. Protein sequence: CASRRQTNEKLFF.

The chain has TRBV24-1 and TRBJ1-3; TRBD1 is a possible D gene (5 bases). The CDR3 has 16 amino acids. In germline, CDR1 is KGHDR, CDR2 SFDVKD. Trimming shortened V by 7 bases and J by 0 bases, and 15 bases separated the two germline ends. This CDR3 is CATSDPGGNSGNTIYF. DNA of the CDR3: TGTGCCACCAGCGACCCCGGGGGGAACTCTGGAAACACCATATATTTT.